These 30 T cell receptor beta chains share one sample of origin, sequenced in a study of CD8 T cells in Susac syndrome. It was with random hexamers that about 0.45 to 1 ug RNA was reverse transcribed. TCRdb reanalysed the immunoSEQ multiplex PCR reads using MiXCR and keeps one entry per CDR3 protein. The data show about 180,000 distinct CDR3 sequences, approximately 95% seen once. The sample taken for sequencing was CD8+ T cells from PBMCs. The receptors come from a human donor with multiple sclerosis.

In its sample, this clonotype was seen once. V usage is TRBV2 and J usage is TRBJ2-1, with a weak D call TRBD1 (6 bases). Germline V gene lookup returns CDR1 SNHLY and CDR2 FYNNEI. V was trimmed by 7 bases and J by 8 bases, leaving 15 bases between them. The CDR3 is made up of 13 amino acids. The DNA for the CDR3 is TGTGCCAGCACGTGGGTTGGGGGCGATGAGCAGTTCTTC. Its protein is CASTWVGGDEQFF.

The chain joins TRBV4-1 to TRBJ2-7; 8 bases match TRBD1. V lost 1 base to trimming and J lost 2 bases; unmatched junction nucleotides: 4. The CDR3 consists of 15 residues. CDR1 and CDR2 (germline): MGHRA, YSYEKL. Here the CDR3 reads CASSQGPTGAYEQYF. The CDR3 nucleotides are TGCGCCAGCAGCCAAGGCCCGACAGGGGCCTACGAGCAGTACTTC.

This clonotype has a single count. The rearrangement joins TRBV11-2 to TRBJ1-1; tentatively, D is TRBD1 (6 bases). Germline lookup yields CDR1 SGHAT and CDR2 FQNNGV. The ends were cut back, 5 bases at V and 6 bases at J, with 13 bases in the middle. This CDR3 spans 13 amino acids. The CDR3 DNA sequence: TGTGCCAGCAGCCCCCACAGGGAAGCTGAAGCTTTCTTT. It is translated as CASSPHREAEAFF.

CDR3 sequence reads: CASRLAGPYEQYF. The CDR3 DNA reads TGTGCCAGCAGATTAGCGGGACCCTACGAGCAGTACTTC. J is TRBJ2-7 and V is TRBV27, with TRBD2 matching 8 bases. The CDR3 is 13 amino acids. Trimming took 6 bases from V and 2 from J; bases not matched to a gene: 3. Germline lookup yields CDR1 MNHEY and CDR2 SMNVEV (reference sequence).

The V call is TRBV7-9, the J call TRBJ2-1, with a possible D match to TRBD2 (5 bases). Germline V gene lookup returns CDR1 SEHNR and CDR2 FQNEAQ (reference sequence). The CDR3 is 12 residues long. With 8 bases removed from V and 10 bases from J, the gap between germline ends came to 15 bases. The CDR3 protein is CASVQEDLEQFF. The CDR3 nucleotides read TGTGCCAGCGTTCAGGAGGACTTGGAGCAGTTCTTC. The complete variable domain, with remaining parts taken from reference TRBV7-9 and TRBJ2-1, reads DTGVSQNPRHKITKRGQNVTFRCDPISEHNRLYWYRQTLGQGPEFLTYFQNEAQLEKSRLLSDRFSAERPKGSFSTLEIQRTEQGDSAMYLCASVQEDLEQFFGPGTRLTVL.

This clonotype was detected once. The chain is built from TRBV9 and TRBJ1-2; 7 bases line up with TRBD1. Germline V gene lookup returns CDR1 SGDLS and CDR2 YYNGEE. With 5 bases clipped from V and 5 bases from J, the junction kept 3 bases outside the gene matches. The CDR3 covers 12 residues. The CDR3 DNA is TGTGCCAGCAGGGCACAGGGGTATGGCTACACCTTC. Its protein is CASRAQGYGYTF. The full variable domain, rest sourced from reference TRBV9 and TRBJ1-2, is DSGVTQTPKHLITATGQRVTLRCSPRSGDLSVYWYQQSLDQGLQFLIQYYNGEERAKGNILERFSAQQFPDLHSELNLSSLELGDSALYFCASRAQGYGYTFGSGTRLTVV.

V gene TRBV27 combines with J gene TRBJ2-7, with D tentatively TRBD2 (5 bases). The CDR3 is 14 amino acids. Germline CDR1 and CDR2: MNHEY and SMNVEV (reference sequence). V was clipped by 2 bases and J by 2 bases, with 10 bases between them. CDR3 sequence: CASSLTGNPYEQYF. In DNA, the CDR3 is TGTGCCAGCAGTTTAACCGGGAACCCCTACGAGCAGTACTTC.

The chain joins TRBV27 to TRBJ2-3, with D possibly being TRBD2 (6 bases). Trimming took off 6 bases at V and 0 bases at J, with 10 bases between the two ends. Per the germline V gene, CDR1 is MNHEY and CDR2 is SMNVEV (reference sequence). The CDR3 totals 14 residues. The CDR3 DNA reads as TGTGCCAGCAGCCCAGCGGGTAGCACAGATACGCAGTATTTT. It specifies CASSPAGSTDTQYF.

The V call is TRBV20-1, the J call TRBJ1-5; D is ambiguous. V was clipped by 6 bases and J by 3 bases, with 15 bases between them. This CDR3 is 14 amino acids long. From germline, CDR1 is DFQATT and CDR2 SNEGSKA (reference sequence). CDR3 sequence: CSAPLAEYNQPQHF. The CDR3 DNA follows: TGCAGTGCCCCCCTCGCGGAGTACAATCAGCCCCAGCATTTT.

The chain recombines TRBV20-1 with TRBJ1-1, with D tentatively TRBD1 (5 bases). The CDR3 consists of 12 residues. Trimming took off 3 bases at V and 5 bases at J, with 10 bases between the two ends. CDR1 and CDR2 (germline): DFQATT, SNEGSKA (reference sequence). CDR3: CSASGRVTEAFF. DNA for the CDR3: TGCAGTGCTAGTGGCAGGGTGACTGAAGCTTTCTTT.

The V call is TRBV7-2, the J call TRBJ2-7; D possibly corresponds to TRBD2 (6 bases). V dropped 4 bases and J dropped 3 bases, with 13 bases sitting between them. Germline loops: CDR1 SGHTA, CDR2 FQGNSA. CDR3 length: 14 residues. CDR3 sequence: CASSSSRDFYEQYF. The CDR3 DNA sequence: TGTGCCAGCAGCTCCAGTCGGGACTTCTACGAGCAGTACTTC.

The chain links TRBV5-6 to TRBJ2-5; 7 bases align to TRBD1. The germline CDR1 and CDR2 sequences are SGHDT and YYEEEE. The V segment lost 2 bases and the J segment 4 bases; nucleotides outside the gene matches: 5. The CDR3 length is 14 residues. The CDR3 DNA reads as TGTGCCAGCAGCTTCGTTTCAGGGGGAGAGACCCAGTACTTC. It is translated as CASSFVSGGETQYF. Drawing the rest from reference TRBV5-6 and TRBJ2-5, the complete variable domain is DAGVTQSPTHLIKTRGQQVTLRCSPKSGHDTVSWYQQALGQGPQFIFQYYEEEERQRGNFPDRFSGHQFPNYSSELNVNALLLGDSALYLCASSFVSGGETQYFGPGTRLLVL.

The chain carries TRBV2 and TRBJ2-7, with D unresolved. This CDR3 contains 10 residues. The V end lost 5 bases, the J end lost 3 bases, and 2 bases lay between the germline ends. CDR1 and CDR2 (germline): SNHLY, FYNNEI. The CDR3 reads CASSNYEQYF. The CDR3 coding sequence is TGTGCCAGCAGTAACTACGAGCAGTACTTC.

V usage is TRBV12-3 or TRBV12-4 and J usage is TRBJ1-2; TRBD1 is a possible D gene (6 bases). Trimming shortened V by 6 bases and J by 8 bases, and 16 bases separated the two germline ends. CDR3 length equals 13 residues. The CDR3 DNA sequence: TGTGCCAGCAGCGAGGTCGGGGGCGACGGCTACACCTTC. Amino acids: CASSEVGGDGYTF.

The V call is TRBV4-1, the J call TRBJ1-2; 8 nucleotides align to TRBD1. The V segment lost 3 bases and the J segment 6 bases; nucleotides outside the gene matches: 12. CDR1 MGHRA and CDR2 YSYEKL come from the germline V gene. The CDR3 is 16 residues long. The CDR3 DNA is TGCGCCAGCAGCCACTCTAAAGGGACAGGAAGAAATGGCTACACCTTC. As protein: CASSHSKGTGRNGYTF.

The rearrangement joins TRBV12-3 or TRBV12-4 to TRBJ1-1, with D perhaps matching TRBD1 (6 bases). The CDR3 totals 14 residues. V lost 1 base, J lost 3 bases, and 9 bases lay in between. The CDR3 sequence is CASSLDGQYTEAFF. The CDR3 DNA reads as TGTGCCAGCAGTTTAGATGGACAGTACACTGAAGCTTTCTTT.

The V and J genes are TRBV4-1 and TRBJ2-1; 8 bases line up with TRBD2. CDR3 length equals 15 residues. The ends lost 0 bases at V and 6 bases at J; junction bases unmatched: 4. Germline assignment: CDR1 MGHRA and CDR2 YSYEKL. CDR3 coding DNA: TGCGCCAGCAGCCAAGACCCTGGGACTAGCAATGAGCAGTTCTTC. Its translation: CASSQDPGTSNEQFF.

The rearrangement joins TRBV20-1 to TRBJ1-4; TRBD1 aligns across 11 bases. This CDR3 comprises 15 residues. The germline V gene encodes CDR1 DFQATT and CDR2 SNEGSKA (reference sequence). J was trimmed by 6 bases and V by 0 bases; bases with no gene match: 3. The CDR3 is CSARDPGQGDEKLFF. CDR3 bases: TGCAGTGCTAGAGATCCGGGACAGGGGGATGAAAAACTGTTTTTT.

V usage is TRBV12-3 or TRBV12-4 and J usage is TRBJ1-5, with D uncertain. The CDR3 is made up of 13 amino acids. V shed 3 bases and J shed 4 bases, with 7 bases lying between them. The DNA for the CDR3 is TGTGCCAGCAGTTTGAACGGGAATCAGCCCCAGCATTTT. Its protein is CASSLNGNQPQHF.

The chain links TRBV25-1 to TRBJ1-2; D remains ambiguous. The CDR3 length is 13 residues. Germline CDR1 is MGHDK and CDR2 is SYGVNS. V was clipped by 2 bases and J by 4 bases, with 8 bases between them. This CDR3 is CASSEGGVYGYTF. CDR3 bases: TGTGCCAGCAGTGAAGGCGGAGTCTATGGCTACACCTTC.

The genes are TRBV7-9 and TRBJ1-1, with a possible D match to TRBD1 (5 bases). Trimming stripped 2 bases from V and 2 bases from J, with 12 bases between. The germline V gene has CDR1 SEHNR and CDR2 FQNEAQ (reference sequence). The CDR3 loop spans 15 amino acids. The CDR3 nucleotides read TGTGCCAGCAGCTTATTGGTGGGGCCTAACACTGAAGCTTTCTTT. Translated, it gives CASSLLVGPNTEAFF.

This clonotype was recorded once. This chain uses TRBV27 with TRBJ1-2; D is undetermined. The V and J ends lost 6 bases and 4 bases respectively, with 15 bases between them. Germline-derived CDR1 and CDR2 are MNHEY and SMNVEV (reference sequence). This CDR3 has 14 amino acids. CDR3: CASRPPGPAYGYTF. For the CDR3, the DNA is TGTGCCAGCAGACCTCCCGGTCCCGCCTATGGCTACACCTTC.

The chain employs TRBV3-1 and TRBJ2-1; tentative D call: TRBD2 (7 bases). CDR1 and CDR2 (germline): LGHDT, YNNKEL (reference sequence). The ends were cut back, 1 base at V and 4 bases at J, with 17 bases in the middle. The CDR3 covers 17 residues. CDR3 protein: CASSQVRGLAGYNEQFF. The CDR3 nucleotides are TGTGCCAGCAGCCAAGTGCGGGGGCTAGCCGGTTACAATGAGCAGTTCTTC.

The chain couples TRBV7-6 to TRBJ2-7; 13 nucleotides line up with TRBD2. Germline V gene data show CDR1 as SGHVS and CDR2 as FNYEAQ. Trimming removed 1 base from V and 5 bases from J; junction bases left unmatched: 8. This CDR3 has 17 residues. In nucleotides, the CDR3 is TGTGCCAGCAGCTTAGTACTAGCGGGAGGGCCCTTCCACGAGCAGTACTTC. Translated: CASSLVLAGGPFHEQYF. The variable domain in full, with the rest retrieved from reference TRBV7-6 and TRBJ2-7, is GAGVSQSPRYKVTKRGQDVALRCDPISGHVSLYWYRQALGQGPEFLTYFNYEAQQDKSGLPNDRFSAERPEGSISTLTIQRTEQRDSAMYRCASSLVLAGGPFHEQYFGPGTRLTVT.

The CDR3 coding sequence is TGTGCCTGGAGTAACCCTGGACAGGGGGTATACAATGAGCAGTTCTTC. Protein product: CAWSNPGQGVYNEQFF. This rearrangement joins TRBV30 to TRBJ2-1, with 10 bases fitting TRBD1. CDR3 length equals 16 residues. From germline, CDR1 is GTSNPN and CDR2 SVGIG (reference sequence). V was pared by 2 bases and J by 4 bases, with 8 bases of the junction left unmatched.

This clonotype appeared a single time. This chain connects TRBV19 to TRBJ1-5; tentative D call: TRBD1 (5 bases). The CDR3 totals 15 residues. Trimming took 6 bases from V and 5 from J, leaving 17 bases between them. Germline values: CDR1 LNHDA, CDR2 SQIVND (reference sequence). CDR3 DNA sequence: TGTGCCAGTAGGTCGTTGGGACGGGGTTATCAGCCCCAGCATTTT. The encoded protein is CASRSLGRGYQPQHF.

The chain recombines TRBV15 with TRBJ2-3, with TRBD2 as a possible D gene (6 bases). The length of the CDR3 is 17 residues. Germline lookup yields CDR1 LNHNV and CDR2 YYDKDF (reference sequence). Trimming removed 5 bases at V and 0 bases at J, with 18 bases between. The CDR3 DNA reads TGTGCCACCAGCTCACGGGGGTTTGGGGGTAGCACAGATACGCAGTATTTT. Translated: CATSSRGFGGSTDTQYF.

This chain joins TRBV6-5 and TRBJ2-4, with D unclear. The CDR3 is made up of 11 amino acids. CDR1 MNHEY and CDR2 SVGAGI come from the germline V gene. V lost 6 bases and J 9 bases, leaving 9 bases between the germline ends. The CDR3: CASSQLGIQYF. The CDR3 DNA is TGTGCCAGCAGCCAATTGGGCATTCAGTACTTC.

The rearrangement links TRBV13 to TRBJ2-3; 10 positions match TRBD2. CDR3 length: 20 amino acids. The V segment lost 4 bases and the J segment 0 bases; nucleotides outside the gene matches: 16. The germline gives CDR1 PRHDT, CDR2 FYEKMQ (reference sequence). The CDR3 nucleotides are TGTGCCAGCAGCTCTAGGCATCGGCTAGCGGGAGACCTAAGCACAGATACGCAGTATTTT. Its translation: CASSSRHRLAGDLSTDTQYF.

This chain links TRBV7-8 with TRBJ2-3; 9 bases are shared with TRBD2. This CDR3 is built from 15 residues. CDR1 SGHVS and CDR2 FQNEAQ come from the germline V gene. The V gene end was trimmed by 2 bases and the J gene end by 5 bases; junction bases not matched to a gene: 5. The CDR3 is CASSLRGRAIDTQYF. The CDR3 bases are TGTGCCAGCAGCTTACGCGGGAGGGCCATAGATACGCAGTATTTT.